This T cell receptor beta chain was captured by sequencing in a study of blood T cell repertoires in COVID-19. In the source study's methods: Amplification of reference gene primers was used by the study to estimate nucleated cell counts. TCRdb's table, derived via immunoSEQ multiplex PCR, lists solely in-frame clones and lacks some. V, J and clone size derive from that table, while D and trimming were established from the DNA sequence. The data show about 180,000 clones, with approximately 87% seen just once and roughly 18% held by the top ten. Germline loops: CDR1 LGHDT, CDR2 YNNKEL (reference sequence). Unmatched junction bases numbered 0, after V lost 1 base and J lost 5 bases. The length of the CDR3 is 15 residues. Seattle patient enrollment occurred during active infection, with longitudinal follow-up thereafter.

Sequencing used peripheral blood. V usage is TRBV3-1 (or the pseudogene TRBV3-2) and J usage is TRBJ1-6, with TRBD1 matching over 9 bases. This TCR was sampled from a person in their 70s with COVID-19, enrolled during active disease. The CDR3 nucleotides are TGTGCCAGCAGCCAAGGGGACAGGGATAATTCACCCCTCCACTTT. Its protein product is CASSQGDRDNSPLHF.